The 15 T cell receptor beta chains given below trace back to one sample, sequenced in a study of blood T cell repertoires in COVID-19. Assay used: immunoSEQ multiplex PCR; TCRdb lists only in-frame clones, some missing. The sample has about 320,000 clones; 85% are singletons. Sequencing was performed on PBMCs or T cells enriched from blood (not recorded which). These receptor sequences come from a woman aged 25 to 45 who had been exposed to COVID-19.

The chain couples TRBV11-3 to TRBJ2-1; no clear D gene. This CDR3 is built from 13 residues. V was clipped by 3 bases and J by 4 bases, with 7 bases between them. Germline V gene data show CDR1 as SGHNT and CDR2 as YENEEA. In nucleotides, the CDR3 is TGTGCCAGCAGCTTGTCGGTTTACAATGAGCAGTTCTTC. It codes for CASSLSVYNEQFF.

This clone was seen a handful of times. V and J are TRBV27 and TRBJ1-5; a possible D gene is TRBD1 (6 bases). The V gene lost 8 bases and the J gene lost 2 bases, with 19 bases spanning the gap. There are 16 residues in the CDR3. Germline V gives CDR1 MNHEY, CDR2 SMNVEV (reference sequence). The CDR3 sequence is CASQPRVRQGNQPQHF. CDR3 DNA sequence: TGTGCCAGCCAGCCCCGGGTCCGACAGGGCAATCAGCCCCAGCATTTT.

The chain links TRBV7-9 to TRBJ2-7; D is perhaps TRBD2 (5 bases). V was clipped by 1 base and J by 6 bases, with 13 bases between them. Germline assignment: CDR1 SEHNR and CDR2 FQNEAQ (reference sequence). The CDR3 totals 14 residues. Here the CDR3 DNA reads TGTGCCAGCAGCTTAGATCCCTTGGCGGGCGAGCAGTACTTC. It yields the protein CASSLDPLAGEQYF.

The rearrangement uses TRBV6-5 and TRBJ1-5; the D gene is possibly TRBD1 (6 bases). CDR1 and CDR2 (germline): MNHEY, SVGAGI. The CDR3 contains 13 residues. Trimming shortened V by 0 bases and J by 9 bases, and 9 bases separated the two germline ends. CDR3: CASSYSRGTPQHF. The CDR3 bases are TGTGCCAGCAGTTACTCCAGGGGTACGCCCCAGCATTTT.

This sequence joins TRBV2 and TRBJ1-1, with 9 bases matching TRBD1. The CDR3 is 16 amino acids. Germline CDR1 is SNHLY and CDR2 is FYNNEI. Trimming took 8 bases from V and 0 from J; bases not matched to a gene: 10. The chain's CDR3 is CASVQGALGLNTEAFF. The CDR3 nucleotides read TGTGCCAGCGTACAGGGGGCGTTGGGGTTGAACACTGAAGCTTTCTTT.

The chain links TRBV6-5 to TRBJ1-5; TRBD1 matches 9 bases. V shed 4 bases and J 2 bases; nucleotides not matched to a gene: 0. Germline assignment: CDR1 MNHEY and CDR2 SVGAGI. This CDR3 comprises 14 residues. The CDR3 sequence is CASSWTGGNQPQHF. As DNA, the CDR3 is TGTGCCAGCAGTTGGACAGGGGGCAATCAGCCCCAGCATTTT.

V is TRBV25-1 and J is TRBJ2-5; TRBD2 matches 8 bases. The ends lost 2 bases at V and 1 base at J; junction bases unmatched: 9. Germline lookup yields CDR1 MGHDK and CDR2 SYGVNS. CDR3 length: 17 amino acids. DNA for the CDR3: TGTGCCAGCAGTGAACAACGTGGCGGGAGGTTCCAAGAGACCCAGTACTTC. Residues: CASSEQRGGRFQETQYF.

The chain combines TRBV4-2 with TRBJ2-7, with a tentative D call TRBD2 (6 bases). The CDR3 loop spans 14 amino acids. V dropped 3 bases and J dropped 4 bases, with 13 bases sitting between them. Germline loops: CDR1 LGHNA, CDR2 YNFKEQ. CDR3 DNA: TGTGCCAGCAGCCAGACTAGGACGGCGTACGAGCAGTACTTC. Its protein product is CASSQTRTAYEQYF.

This sequence joins TRBV2 and TRBJ2-5; D is possibly TRBD2 (5 bases). The V end was cut by 3 bases, the J end by 5 bases, with 7 bases between. Germline CDR1 and CDR2: SNHLY and FYNNEI. This CDR3 region has 12 residues. This CDR3 is CASSEEVETQYF. DNA of the CDR3: TGTGCCAGCAGTGAGGAGGTGGAGACCCAGTACTTC.

The J gene is TRBJ2-7, the V gene TRBV4-2; maybe TRBD1 (5 bases). The CDR3 extends over 15 amino acids. V shed 0 bases and J shed 6 bases, with 15 bases lying between them. CDR1 is LGHNA, CDR2 YNFKEQ, per germline. CDR3 sequence reads: CASSQDWGVSSEQYF. The CDR3 DNA sequence: TGTGCCAGCAGCCAAGATTGGGGCGTCTCGAGCGAGCAGTACTTC.

The chain is built from TRBV5-1 and TRBJ2-5, with TRBD2 identical over 8 bases. CDR1 is SGHRS, CDR2 YFSETQ, per germline. The J segment lost 2 bases and the V segment lost 0 bases, leaving 6 bases of the junction unmatched. The CDR3 has 16 residues. CDR3 sequence reads: CASSLGAGGSQETQYF. In DNA, the CDR3 is TGCGCCAGCAGCTTGGGTGCGGGGGGTTCACAAGAGACCCAGTACTTC.

The chain links TRBV5-5 to TRBJ1-2, with TRBD1 matching over 9 bases. With V trimmed by 4 bases and J by 5 bases, 6 bases remained unmatched. The germline V gene encodes CDR1 SGHKS and CDR2 YYEKEE (reference sequence). The CDR3 is 14 amino acids. CDR3 loop: CASSDGTGKYGYTF. The CDR3 coding sequence is TGTGCCAGCAGCGACGGGACAGGGAAATATGGCTACACCTTC.

The rearrangement links TRBV13 to TRBJ1-2, with 7 bases fitting TRBD1. CDR3 length: 15 residues. The germline V gene encodes CDR1 PRHDT and CDR2 FYEKMQ (reference sequence). Trimming removed 5 bases from V and 3 bases from J; junction bases left unmatched: 9. In DNA form, the CDR3 reads TGTGCCAGCAGCACTACAGGGGAATTTCACTATGGCTACACCTTC. Its protein is CASSTTGEFHYGYTF. The entire variable domain, with the rest obtained from reference TRBV13 and TRBJ1-2, is as follows: AAGVIQSPRHLIKEKRETATLKCYPIPRHDTVYWYQQGPGQDPQFLISFYEKMQSDKGSIPDRFSAQQFSDYHSELNMSSLELGDSALYFCASSTTGEFHYGYTFGSGTRLTVV.

The chain carries TRBV27 and TRBJ1-6; TRBD1 agrees at 7 bases. Trimming took 6 bases from V and 5 from J; bases not matched to a gene: 13. Germline V lookup: CDR1 MNHEY, CDR2 SMNVEV (reference sequence). There are 17 residues in the CDR3. The CDR3 nucleotides read TGTGCCAGCAGCCGGGCAACAGGGGTTGGGAATAATTCACCCCTCCACTTT. Translated: CASSRATGVGNNSPLHF.

V is TRBV7-2 and J is TRBJ1-1; tentative D call: TRBD1 (6 bases). Trimming shortened V by 2 bases and J by 5 bases, and 9 bases separated the two germline ends. CDR3 length: 13 amino acids. The germline V gene encodes CDR1 SGHTA and CDR2 FQGNSA. Written as DNA, the CDR3 is TGTGCCAGCAGCTTATACCAGGGGACTGAAGCTTTCTTT. This codes for CASSLYQGTEAFF.